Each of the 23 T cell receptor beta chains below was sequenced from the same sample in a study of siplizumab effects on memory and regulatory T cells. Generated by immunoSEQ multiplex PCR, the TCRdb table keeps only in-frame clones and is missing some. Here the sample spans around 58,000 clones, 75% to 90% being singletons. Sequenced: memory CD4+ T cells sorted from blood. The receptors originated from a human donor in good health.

The CDR3: CASLGGAGAVRQETQYF. CDR3 coding DNA: TGCGCCAGCTTAGGGGGGGCAGGAGCCGTCAGGCAAGAGACCCAGTACTTC. The V gene is TRBV10-1, the J gene TRBJ2-5; tentatively, D is TRBD2 (7 bases). Germline V lookup: CDR1 WNHNN, CDR2 SYGVQD (reference sequence). V lost 8 bases, J lost 2 bases, and 24 bases lay in between. This CDR3 has 17 residues.

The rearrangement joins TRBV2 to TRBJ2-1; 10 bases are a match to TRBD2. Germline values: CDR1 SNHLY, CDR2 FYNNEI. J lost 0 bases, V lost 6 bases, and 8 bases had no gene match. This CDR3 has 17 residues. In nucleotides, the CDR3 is TGTGCCAGCAGGTGGGTCAGCGGGAGGGCCTCCTACAATGAGCAGTTCTTC. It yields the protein CASRWVSGRASYNEQFF.

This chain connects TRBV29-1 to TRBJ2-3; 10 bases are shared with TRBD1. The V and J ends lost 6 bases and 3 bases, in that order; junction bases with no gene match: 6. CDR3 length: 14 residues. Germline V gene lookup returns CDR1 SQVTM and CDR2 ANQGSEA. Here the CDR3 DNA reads TGCAGCGTCTCGCCGGGACAGGGGACAGATACGCAGTATTTT. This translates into CSVSPGQGTDTQYF.

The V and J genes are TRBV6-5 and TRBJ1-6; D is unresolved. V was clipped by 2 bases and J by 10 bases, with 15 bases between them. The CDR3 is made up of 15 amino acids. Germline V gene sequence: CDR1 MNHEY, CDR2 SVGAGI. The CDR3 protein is CASSYVNVGNSPLHF. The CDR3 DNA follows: TGTGCCAGCAGTTACGTGAACGTGGGGAACTCACCCCTCCACTTT.

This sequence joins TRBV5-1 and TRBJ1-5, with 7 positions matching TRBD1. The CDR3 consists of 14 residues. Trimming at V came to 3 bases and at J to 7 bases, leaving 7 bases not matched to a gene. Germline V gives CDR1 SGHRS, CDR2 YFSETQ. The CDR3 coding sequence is TGCGCCAGCAGCTCCCAGGGGGAGGGACAGCCCCAGCATTTT. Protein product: CASSSQGEGQPQHF.

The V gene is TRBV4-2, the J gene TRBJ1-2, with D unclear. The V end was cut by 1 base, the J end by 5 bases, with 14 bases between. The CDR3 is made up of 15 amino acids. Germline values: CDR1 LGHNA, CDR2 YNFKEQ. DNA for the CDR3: TGTGCCAGCAGCCAAGGGACGTTATCCGGATATGGCTACACCTTC. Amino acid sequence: CASSQGTLSGYGYTF.

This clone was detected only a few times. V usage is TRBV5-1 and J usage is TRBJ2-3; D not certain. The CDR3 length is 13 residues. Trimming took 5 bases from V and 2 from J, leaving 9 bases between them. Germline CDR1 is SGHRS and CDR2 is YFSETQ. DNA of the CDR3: TGCGCCAGCAGGCGGAGTTTCACAGATACGCAGTATTTT. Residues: CASRRSFTDTQYF.

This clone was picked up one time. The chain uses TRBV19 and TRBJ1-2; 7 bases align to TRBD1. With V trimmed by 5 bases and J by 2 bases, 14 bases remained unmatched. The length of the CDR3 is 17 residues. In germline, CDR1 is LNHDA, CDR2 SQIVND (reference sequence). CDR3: CASSPPVGGAVNYGYTF. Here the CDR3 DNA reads TGTGCCAGTAGTCCTCCGGTAGGGGGCGCGGTAAACTATGGCTACACCTTC.

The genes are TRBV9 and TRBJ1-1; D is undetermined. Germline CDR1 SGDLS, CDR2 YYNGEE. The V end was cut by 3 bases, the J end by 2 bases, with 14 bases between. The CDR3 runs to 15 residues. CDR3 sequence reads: CASSARITANTEAFF. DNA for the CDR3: TGTGCCAGCAGCGCCAGGATAACAGCTAACACTGAAGCTTTCTTT.

CDR3 nucleotide sequence: TGTGCCAGCAGGTCATTGGGGGAGACCCAGTACTTC. Translating gives CASRSLGETQYF. V and J are TRBV28 and TRBJ2-5; no definite D call. V was shortened by 6 bases and J by 5 bases, with 10 bases between the two germline ends. The CDR3 is 12 residues long. The germline gives CDR1 MDHEN, CDR2 SYDVKM.

The DNA for the CDR3 is TGCGCCAGCAGTTACAGGTACACAGATACGCAGTATTTT. As protein: CASSYRYTDTQYF. The chain carries TRBV10-1 and TRBJ2-3, with a tentative D call TRBD1 (5 bases). CDR1 is WNHNN, CDR2 SYGVQD, per germline (reference sequence). This CDR3 has 13 residues. Trimming took off 5 bases at V and 2 bases at J, with 8 bases between the two ends.

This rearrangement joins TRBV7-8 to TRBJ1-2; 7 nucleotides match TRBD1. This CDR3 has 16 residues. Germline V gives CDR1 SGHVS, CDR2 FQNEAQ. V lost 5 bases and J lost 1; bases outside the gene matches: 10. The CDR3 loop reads CASSTGGQTNNYGYTF. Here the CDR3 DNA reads TGTGCCAGCAGCACGGGGGGACAGACAAATAACTATGGCTACACCTTC.

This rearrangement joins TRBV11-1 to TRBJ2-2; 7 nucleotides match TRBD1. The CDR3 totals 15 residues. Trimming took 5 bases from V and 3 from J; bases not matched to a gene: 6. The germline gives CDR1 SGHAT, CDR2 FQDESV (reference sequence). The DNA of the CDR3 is TGTGCCAGCAGCCCGGACAGGATTTACACCGGGGAGCTGTTTTTT. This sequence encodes CASSPDRIYTGELFF.

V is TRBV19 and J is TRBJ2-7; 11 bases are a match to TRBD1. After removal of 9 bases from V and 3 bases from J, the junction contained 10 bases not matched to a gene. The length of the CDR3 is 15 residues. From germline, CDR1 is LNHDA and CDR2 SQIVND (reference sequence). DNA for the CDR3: TGTGCCAGCGGATACGGGACAGGGGGGCACTACGAGCAGTACTTC. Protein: CASGYGTGGHYEQYF.

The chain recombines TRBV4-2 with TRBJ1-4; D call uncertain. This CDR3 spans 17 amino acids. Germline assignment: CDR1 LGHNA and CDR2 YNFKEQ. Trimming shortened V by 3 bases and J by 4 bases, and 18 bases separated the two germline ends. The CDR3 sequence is CASSHGVGASSNEKLFF. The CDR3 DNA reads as TGTGCCAGCAGCCATGGTGTCGGCGCCAGTAGTAATGAAAAACTGTTTTTT.

The CDR3 here is CASSLDGYSSYEQYF. The CDR3 DNA reads TGTGCCAGCAGCTTAGATGGCTACTCCTCCTACGAGCAGTACTTC. The chain recombines TRBV7-3 with TRBJ2-7; no definite D call. Germline CDR1 reads SGHTA; CDR2 reads FQGTGA. The V gene lost 2 bases and the J gene lost 0 bases, with 11 bases spanning the gap. This CDR3 is built from 15 residues.

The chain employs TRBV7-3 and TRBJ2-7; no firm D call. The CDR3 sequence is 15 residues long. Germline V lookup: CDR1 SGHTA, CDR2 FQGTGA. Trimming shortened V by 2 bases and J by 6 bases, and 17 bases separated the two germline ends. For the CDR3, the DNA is TGTGCCAGCAGCTTAGCTAACCCCCTCAAAGGCGAGCAGTACTTC. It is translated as CASSLANPLKGEQYF.

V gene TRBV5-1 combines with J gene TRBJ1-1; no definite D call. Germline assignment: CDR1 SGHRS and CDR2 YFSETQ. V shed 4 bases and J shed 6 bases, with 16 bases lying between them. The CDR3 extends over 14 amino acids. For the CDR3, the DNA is TGCGCCAGCAGCCTTACACCGGGGTATCCTGAAGCTTTCTTT. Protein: CASSLTPGYPEAFF.

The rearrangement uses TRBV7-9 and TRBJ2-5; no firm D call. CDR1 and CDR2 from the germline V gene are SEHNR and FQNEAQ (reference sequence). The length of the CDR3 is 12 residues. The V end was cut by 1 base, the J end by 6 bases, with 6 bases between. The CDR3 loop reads CASSLEGQTQYF. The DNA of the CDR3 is TGTGCCAGCAGCTTAGAAGGGCAGACCCAGTACTTC.

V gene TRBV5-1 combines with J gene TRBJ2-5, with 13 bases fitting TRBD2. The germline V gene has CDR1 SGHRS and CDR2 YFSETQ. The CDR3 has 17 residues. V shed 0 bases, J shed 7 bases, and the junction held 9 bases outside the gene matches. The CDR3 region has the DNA TGCGCCAGCAGCTTGGGGCCAGGACTAGCGGGGGAAGGGACCCAGTACTTC. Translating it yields CASSLGPGLAGEGTQYF.

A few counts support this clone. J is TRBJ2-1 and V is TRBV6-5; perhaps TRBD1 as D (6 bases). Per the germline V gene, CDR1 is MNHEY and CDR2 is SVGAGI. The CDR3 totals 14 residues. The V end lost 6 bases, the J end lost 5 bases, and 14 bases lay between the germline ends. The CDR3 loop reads CASRDESGDNEQFF. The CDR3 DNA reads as TGTGCCAGCAGGGATGAGTCAGGGGACAATGAGCAGTTCTTC.

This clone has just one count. CDR3 in DNA: TGCGCCAGCAGCCAGGCAGAGGGGTCTAGCACAGATACGCAGTATTTT. This codes for CASSQAEGSSTDTQYF. This chain joins TRBV4-1 and TRBJ2-3; D is possibly TRBD1 or TRBD2 (5 bases each). There are 16 residues in the CDR3. CDR1 MGHRA and CDR2 YSYEKL come from the germline V gene. V lost 3 bases and J 0 bases, leaving 13 bases between the germline ends.

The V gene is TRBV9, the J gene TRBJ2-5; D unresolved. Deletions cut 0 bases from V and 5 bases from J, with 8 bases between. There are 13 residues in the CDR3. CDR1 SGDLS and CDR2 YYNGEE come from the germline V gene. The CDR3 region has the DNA TGTGCCAGCAGCGTAGGACTCTTCGAGACCCAGTACTTC. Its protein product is CASSVGLFETQYF.